This TCR beta chain was sequenced for a study of blood T cell repertoires in COVID-19. Repertoires were generated with immunoSEQ multiplex PCR, while TCRdb's copy carries only in-frame clones and drops some. The data show nearly 300,000 clones, about 91% seen once. V trimming: 0 bases; J trimming: 1 base; junction bases outside the gene matches: 5. The CDR3 is 17 residues long. Germline V gene sequence: CDR1 SGDLS, CDR2 YYNGEE. The sequenced sample was peripheral blood. The chain is built from TRBV9 and TRBJ2-2, with TRBD2 matching over 8 bases. This TCR was sampled from a woman younger than 45 who had recovered from COVID-19. CDR3 in amino acids: CASSVDPLAGNTGELFF. The CDR3 nucleotides read TGTGCCAGCAGCGTAGATCCGCTAGCGGGGAACACCGGGGAGCTGTTTTTT.